This T cell receptor beta chain was sequenced during a study of blood T cells in healthy people across ages. As concerns this clonotype: Its antigen is unknown.

CDR3 size: 15 residues. Germline CDR1 and CDR2: SGHRS and YFSETQ. Trimming left V 6 bases short and J 0 bases short, with 16 bases between. The authors ran a second PCR of roughly 6 to 12 cycles using a sample-barcoded 5' primer and a J-beta primer mix. Using its own MiXCR run on the 5' RACE reads, TCRdb lists one record per CDR3 protein. The repertoire holds 1.5 million to 2 million distinct CDR3 sequences, with roughly 52% as singletons. General study results and limits: The long-lived group displayed more naive CD4+ cells, plus higher diversity, than the aged donors did. Across samples, TCR beta diversity tracked strongly with naive T cell percentage.

This clonotype was sampled from a woman aged 35 to 49 in good health. The material sequenced was blood. This sequence joins TRBV5-1 and TRBJ2-7, with D perhaps matching TRBD1 (6 bases). CDR3 DNA: TGCGCCAGCAACCAGGACAGTACCAGCTCCTACGAGCAGTACTTC. Its translation is CASNQDSTSSYEQYF.